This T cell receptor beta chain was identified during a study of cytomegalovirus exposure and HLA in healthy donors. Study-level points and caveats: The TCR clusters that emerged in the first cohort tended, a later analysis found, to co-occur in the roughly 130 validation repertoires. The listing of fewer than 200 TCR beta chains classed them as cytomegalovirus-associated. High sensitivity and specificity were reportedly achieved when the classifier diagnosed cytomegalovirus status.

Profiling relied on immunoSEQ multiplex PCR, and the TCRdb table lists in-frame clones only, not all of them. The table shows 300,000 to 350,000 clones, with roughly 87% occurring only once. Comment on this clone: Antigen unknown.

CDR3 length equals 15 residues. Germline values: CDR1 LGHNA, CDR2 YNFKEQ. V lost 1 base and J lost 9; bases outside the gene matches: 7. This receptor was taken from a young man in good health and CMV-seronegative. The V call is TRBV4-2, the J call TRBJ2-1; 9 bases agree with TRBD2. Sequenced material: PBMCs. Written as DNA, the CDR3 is TGTGCCAGCAGCCAAGGGGCGGGGGGGCCGGTTGAGCAGTTCTTC. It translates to CASSQGAGGPVEQFF.